This is a list of T cell receptor beta chains from one sample in a study of T cells in Graves' hyperthyroidism and ophthalmopathy. MiXCR, applied by TCRdb to the multiplex PCR reads, yields one record per CDR3 protein. In the table there are some 510,000 distinct CDR3 sequences, more than 20% of which are singletons. Sequenced sample: blood. These receptors came from a man aged 18-30 years with Graves' hyperthyroidism. Both conserved end residues are part of each CDR3. A D gene is named only where the DNA matches it firmly. Only part of the rows carry a size: once, few, many, or a class if the clone is expanded.

CDR3 length	D gene	V gene	J gene	clone size	CDR3 protein	CDR3 DNA
14	TRBD1	TRBV20-1	TRBJ2-7	.	CSAANPGQGYEQYF	TGCAGTGCTGCCAATCCGGGACAGGGGTACGAGCAGTACTTC
12	.	TRBV12-3/TRBV12-4	TRBJ2-5	.	CASSFSEETQYF	TGTGCCAGCAGTTTTTCGGAAGAGACCCAGTACTTC
15	.	TRBV15	TRBJ2-2	many	CATSSPPKGTGELFF	TGTGCCACCAGCAGCCCACCAAAGGGGACCGGGGAGCTGTTTTTT
16	.	TRBV6-5	TRBJ2-2	many	CASSYFPRANTGELFF	TGTGCCAGCAGTTACTTTCCCAGGGCGAACACCGGGGAGCTGTTTTTT
14	.	TRBV6-5	TRBJ1-1	once	CASSYLAGPTEAFF	TGTGCCAGCAGTTACTTAGCAGGGCCCACTGAAGCTTTCTTT
12	.	TRBV7-2	TRBJ2-5	.	CASRVPPETQYF	TGTGCCAGCCGAGTCCCCCCAGAGACCCAGTACTTC
13	.	TRBV6-2/TRBV6-3	TRBJ1-5	many	CASKASGNQPQHF	TGTGCCAGCAAAGCTAGTGGCAATCAGCCCCAGCATTTT
16	.	TRBV12-3/TRBV12-4	TRBJ1-1	many	CASRPRGGLVDTEAFF	TGTGCCAGCAGGCCTCGGGGGGGCCTAGTGGACACTGAAGCTTTCTTT
16	.	TRBV28	TRBJ2-7	once	CASSFPEDRSSYEQYF	TGTGCCAGCAGTTTTCCCGAGGATCGCAGCTCCTACGAGCAGTACTTC
14	TRBD2	TRBV6-5	TRBJ2-7	many	CASTESGGYYEQYF	TGTGCCAGCACCGAGAGCGGGGGGTACTACGAGCAGTACTTC
17	TRBD2	TRBV30	TRBJ2-6	few	CAWSRGEGRPGANVLTF	TGTGCCTGGAGCCGAGGGGAGGGGAGACCTGGGGCCAACGTCCTGACTTTC
15	.	TRBV29-1	TRBJ1-2	many	CSVLGQGALNYGYTF	TGCAGCGTTTTGGGCCAAGGGGCCCTCAACTATGGCTACACCTTC
15	.	TRBV20-1	TRBJ2-5	many	CSARDRRGGLETQYF	TGCAGTGCTAGAGATAGGAGGGGGGGGTTGGAGACCCAGTACTTC
13	.	TRBV2	TRBJ1-1	.	CASSLLDGLKPFF	TGTGCCAGCAGTCTCTTGGACGGCCTGAAACCTTTCTTT
14	TRBD1	TRBV28	TRBJ1-1	few	CASSFTGVYTEAFF	TGTGCCAGCAGTTTTACAGGGGTCTACACTGAAGCTTTCTTT
12	.	TRBV3-1	TRBJ1-1	.	CASSQGRGEAFF	TGTGCCAGCAGCCAAGGACGGGGTGAAGCTTTCTTT
15	TRBD1	TRBV28	TRBJ1-1	many	CASSLRGTGGTEAFF	TGTGCCAGCAGTTTAAGGGGGACAGGGGGGACTGAAGCTTTCTTT
16	.	TRBV4-1	TRBJ2-5	.	CASSQARGKPEETQYF	TGCGCCAGCAGCCAAGCTCGGGGGAAACCCGAAGAGACCCAGTACTTC
12	.	TRBV5-1	TRBJ1-2	many	CASSLEDYGYTF	TGCGCCAGCAGCTTGGAGGACTATGGCTACACCTTC
14	.	TRBV28	TRBJ1-5	many	CASSFQESQQPQHF	TGTGCCAGCAGTTTCCAGGAATCGCAGCAGCCCCAGCATTTT
11	.	TRBV6-5	TRBJ2-7	many	CASSSFDEQYF	TGTGCCAGCAGTTCCTTTGACGAGCAGTACTTC
15	TRBD1	TRBV24-1	TRBJ1-1	many	CATRQSTGVDTEAFF	TGTGCCACCAGACAAAGCACAGGGGTAGACACTGAAGCTTTCTTT
14	.	TRBV11-2	TRBJ1-1	many	CASSLGIRQTEAFF	TGTGCCAGCAGCTTAGGGATAAGACAGACTGAAGCTTTCTTT
12	.	TRBV6-5	TRBJ2-7	many	CASSLRTYEQYF	TGTGCCAGCAGTTTGAGGACCTACGAGCAGTACTTC